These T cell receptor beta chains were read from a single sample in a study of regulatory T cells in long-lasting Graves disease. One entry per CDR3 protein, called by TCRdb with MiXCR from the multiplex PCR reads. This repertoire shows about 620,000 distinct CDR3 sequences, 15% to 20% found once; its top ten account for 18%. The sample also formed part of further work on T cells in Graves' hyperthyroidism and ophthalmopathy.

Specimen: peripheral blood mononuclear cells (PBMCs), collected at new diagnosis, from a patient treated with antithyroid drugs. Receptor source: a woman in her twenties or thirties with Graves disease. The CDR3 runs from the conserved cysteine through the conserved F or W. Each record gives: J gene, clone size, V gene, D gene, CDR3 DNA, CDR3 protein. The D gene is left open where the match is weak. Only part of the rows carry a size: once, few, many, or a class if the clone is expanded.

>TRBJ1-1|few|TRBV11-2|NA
TGTGCCAGCAGCTTAGACCAACAGTTGAACACTGAAGCTTTCTTT
CASSLDQQLNTEAFF
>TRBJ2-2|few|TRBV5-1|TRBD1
TGCGCCAGCAGTCTGGTGACAGGGTTGAAGGGGGAGCTGTTTTTT
CASSLVTGLKGELFF
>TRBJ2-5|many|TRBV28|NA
TGTGCCAGCAGTTTAGGTCTATTGGGTCAGGGGATTTCGCGCGAGACCCAGTACTTC
CASSLGLLGQGISRETQYF
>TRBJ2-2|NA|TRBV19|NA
TGTGCCAGTAAGGGGACCGAAAACACCGGGGAGCTGTTTTTT
CASKGTENTGELFF
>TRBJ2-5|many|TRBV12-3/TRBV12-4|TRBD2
TGTGCCAGCAGTCCAGCGGGGGACCAAGAGACCCAGTACTTC
CASSPAGDQETQYF
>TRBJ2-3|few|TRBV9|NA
TGTGCCAGCAGCGCGGTCAACATTAACCCAGATACGCAGTATTTT
CASSAVNINPDTQYF
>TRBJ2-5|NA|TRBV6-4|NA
TGTGCCAGCAGGGGAGATGGCCCGACCCAGTACTTC
CASRGDGPTQYF
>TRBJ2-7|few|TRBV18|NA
TGTGCCAGCTCACCAACTCCGCCGCTCGCGGAAGGCTACGAGCAGTACTTC
CASSPTPPLAEGYEQYF
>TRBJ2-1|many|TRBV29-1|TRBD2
TGCAGCGTTCAAATTGGCGGGAGCTACAATGAGCAGTTCTTC
CSVQIGGSYNEQFF
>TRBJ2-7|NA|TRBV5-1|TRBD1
TGCGCCACTAAAAAGGAGGGACAGGGCTCCTACGAGCAGTACTTC
CATKKEGQGSYEQYF
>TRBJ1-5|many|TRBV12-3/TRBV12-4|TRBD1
TGTGCCAGCAGTTCCAGGGGGTTCAATCAGCCCCAGCATTTT
CASSSRGFNQPQHF
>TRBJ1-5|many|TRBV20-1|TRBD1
TGCAGTGCTGGGGACAGGGGATCGATTCAGCCCCAGCATTTT
CSAGDRGSIQPQHF
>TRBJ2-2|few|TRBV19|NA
TGTGCCAGTAGTATACTCACTAGGTCCGCCGGGGAGCTGTTTTTT
CASSILTRSAGELFF
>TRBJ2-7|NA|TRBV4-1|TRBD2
TGCGCCAGCAGCCAAAGGGGAGGGGCCGTGGACTACGAGCAGTACTTC
CASSQRGGAVDYEQYF
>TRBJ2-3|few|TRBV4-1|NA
TGCGCCAGCAGCCAAGATGGGAGCACAGATACGCAGTATTTT
CASSQDGSTDTQYF
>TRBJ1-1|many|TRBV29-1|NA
TGCAGCGTTGAAGAAGGAGGTCCGACTGAAGCTTTCTTT
CSVEEGGPTEAFF
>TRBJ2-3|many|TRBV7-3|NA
TGTGCCAGCAGCCCTCTGGGGACCCTCACAGATACGCAGTATTTT
CASSPLGTLTDTQYF
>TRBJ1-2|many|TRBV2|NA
TGTGCCAGCAGTGAACCTATGCCCAGCTATGGCTACACCTTC
CASSEPMPSYGYTF
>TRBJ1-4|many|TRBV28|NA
TGTGCCAGCAGCACACCCGCTCGGGGAAAACTGTTTTTT
CASSTPARGKLFF
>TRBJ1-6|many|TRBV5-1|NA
TGCGCCAGCAGCTTGGCCACCTCGTACAATTCACCCCTCCACTTT
CASSLATSYNSPLHF
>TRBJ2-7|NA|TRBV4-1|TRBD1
TGCGCCAGCAGAGGGACAGGGTACGAGCAGTACTTC
CASRGTGYEQYF
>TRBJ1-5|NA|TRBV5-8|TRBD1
TGTGCCAGCAGCTTGATTACAGGGGCTAGCAATCAGCCCCAGCATTTT
CASSLITGASNQPQHF
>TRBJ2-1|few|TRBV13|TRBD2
TGTGCCAGCAGCGCCCGACTAGCGGGAGCCAATGAGCAGTTCTTC
CASSARLAGANEQFF
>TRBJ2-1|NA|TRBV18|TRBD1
TGTGCCAGCTCACCTACAGGGGGTGATGAGCAGTTCTTC
CASSPTGGDEQFF
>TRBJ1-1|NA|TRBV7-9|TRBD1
TGTGCCAGCAGCCTGACCGACAGGGCCACTGAAGCTTTCTTT
CASSLTDRATEAFF
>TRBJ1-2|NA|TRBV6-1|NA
TGTGCCAGCAGTGAAGGAGGGGGTTCATATGGCTACACCTTC
CASSEGGGSYGYTF
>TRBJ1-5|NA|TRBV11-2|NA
TGTGCCAGCAGCCAACCGGGGACGCCCCAGCATTTT
CASSQPGTPQHF
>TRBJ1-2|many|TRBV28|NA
TGTGCCAGCGGTGACGGTCTTAACTATGGCTACACCTTC
CASGDGLNYGYTF
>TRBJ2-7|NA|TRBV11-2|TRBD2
TGTGCCAGCATCCCTCAGGGGCTAGCGGGAGCCTACGAGCAGTACTTC
CASIPQGLAGAYEQYF
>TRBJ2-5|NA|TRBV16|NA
TGTGCCAGCAGCCAATGGGGAGAGACCCAGTACTTC
CASSQWGETQYF
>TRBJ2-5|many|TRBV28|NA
TGTGCCAGCAGTTTATCGCAGGGTGGCGAGACCCAGTACTTC
CASSLSQGGETQYF
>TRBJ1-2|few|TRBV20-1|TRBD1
TGCAGTGCTAGGGTTCCGGGACAGGCTAACTATGGCTACACCTTC
CSARVPGQANYGYTF
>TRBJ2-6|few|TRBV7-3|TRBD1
TGTGCCAGCAGCTTAAAATTGACAGGGGCTAGCTCTGGGGCCAACGTCCTGACTTTC
CASSLKLTGASSGANVLTF
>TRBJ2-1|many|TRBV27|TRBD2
TGTGCCAGCAGTTTGGGAGCGGGAGAAGTAGATGAGCAGTTCTTC
CASSLGAGEVDEQFF
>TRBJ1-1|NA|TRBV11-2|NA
TGTGCCAGCAGCTCGGTGGCCCGATATTTGAACACTGAAGCTTTCTTT
CASSSVARYLNTEAFF
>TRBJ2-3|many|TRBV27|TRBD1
TGTGCCAGCAGGGTGGACAGGGCGTACCTTCAGGGGGGCACAGATACGCAGTATTTT
CASRVDRAYLQGGTDTQYF